The 19 T cell receptor beta chains below come from one sample, sequenced in a study of shared clonotypes between healthy human individuals. The data were produced by immunoSEQ multiplex PCR, yet TCRdb's version contains in-frame clones alone and is incomplete. Of approximately 1,000,000 clones in the sample, roughly 77% were seen once. Sequenced material: memory CD4+ T cells from PBMCs. Subset described: CD45RA-negative fraction. Receptors were obtained from a man aged 18 to 35 in good health. Some clones in this sample may be carry-over from other donors' samples.

The CDR3 DNA reads as TGTGCGCACTCTTTAGGGACGCCTAATGAAAAACTGTTTTTT. It is translated as CAHSLGTPNEKLFF. V gene TRBV28 combines with J gene TRBJ1-4, with D tentatively TRBD1 (5 bases). In germline, CDR1 is MDHEN, CDR2 SYDVKM. This CDR3 contains 14 residues.

In its sample, this clone was seen a few times. The chain recombines TRBV6-5 with TRBJ2-3, with unresolved D. This CDR3 spans 13 amino acids. The V end was cut by 6 bases, the J end by 6 bases, with 13 bases between. Germline CDR1 MNHEY, CDR2 SVGAGI. The CDR3 DNA is TGTGCCAGCAGGCCGGACGGGCGGGATACGCAGTATTTT. Protein: CASRPDGRDTQYF.

The gene calls are TRBV11-2 and TRBJ2-7; 12 positions match TRBD2. Germline V CDR1 and CDR2: SGHAT, FQNNGV. The CDR3 totals 16 residues. Losses at the gene ends were 3 bases for V and 6 bases for J; bases not matched to a gene: 9. CDR3 region: CASSFRLAGGPFEQYF. The DNA for the CDR3 is TGTGCCAGCAGCTTCCGCCTAGCGGGAGGGCCGTTCGAGCAGTACTTC.

The genes are TRBV28 and TRBJ2-7, with 9 bases matching TRBD1. J lost 6 bases, V lost 0 bases, and 3 bases had no gene match. The CDR3 has 14 residues. CDR1 and CDR2 from the germline V gene are MDHEN and SYDVKM. CDR3 sequence (DNA): TGTGCCAGCAGTTTATGGCGGACAGGGGTCGAGCAGTACTTC. This translates into CASSLWRTGVEQYF.

This chain connects TRBV2 to TRBJ2-1; TRBD2 is a possible D gene (5 bases). The V and J ends lost 8 bases and 0 bases respectively, with 8 bases between them. Germline lookup yields CDR1 SNHLY and CDR2 FYNNEI. The CDR3 totals 13 residues. CDR3 in amino acids: CASLRGSYNEQFF. The CDR3 region has the DNA TGTGCCAGCCTCCGGGGCTCCTACAATGAGCAGTTCTTC.

V and J are TRBV6-6 and TRBJ2-1; no clear D gene. The V and J ends lost 2 bases and 2 bases respectively, with 10 bases between them. Germline lookup yields CDR1 MNHNY and CDR2 SVGAGI (reference sequence). This CDR3 comprises 15 residues. This CDR3 reads CASSYTLDTYNEQFF. The DNA for the CDR3 is TGTGCCAGCAGTTACACTTTGGATACCTACAATGAGCAGTTCTTC.

This clone was observed at least ten times. The chain combines TRBV18 with TRBJ2-1; D not certain. The germline V and J ends were trimmed by 3 bases and 0 bases, with 12 bases remaining between them. The CDR3 runs to 16 residues. CDR1 and CDR2 from the germline V gene are KGHSH and LQKENI. The CDR3 sequence is CASSPPRVDSYNEQFF. The DNA of the CDR3 is TGTGCCAGCTCACCTCCCCGGGTGGACTCCTACAATGAGCAGTTCTTC.

The rearrangement links TRBV28 to TRBJ2-1; TRBD2 matches 8 bases. This CDR3 has 13 residues. The trim removed 3 bases at V and 15 bases at J, leaving 10 bases unmatched. Germline values: CDR1 MDHEN, CDR2 SYDVKM. DNA for the CDR3: TGTGCCAGCAGTTTCGGAACTAGCGGTACCAGGTTCTTC. Its translation: CASSFGTSGTRFF. Based on the CDR3 plus reference TRBV28 and TRBJ2-1, the full variable domain is DVKVTQSSRYLVKRTGEKVFLECVQDMDHENMFWYRQDPGLGLRLIYFSYDVKMKEKGDIPEGYSVSREKKERFSLILESASTNQTSMYLCASSFGTSGTRFFGPGTRLTVL.

The chain links TRBV4-2 to TRBJ1-1; a possible D gene is TRBD1 (5 bases). This CDR3 contains 15 residues. Trimming left V 3 bases short and J 5 bases short, with 16 bases between. CDR1 is LGHNA and CDR2 is YNFKEQ in the germline V gene. This CDR3 is CASSHNLQGGTEAFF. CDR3 in DNA: TGTGCCAGCAGCCACAATTTGCAGGGTGGAACTGAAGCTTTCTTT.

CDR3 in DNA: TGCAGCGTCTTTGACGAGGGCCGGTGGTACGAGCAGTACTTC. The encoded protein is CSVFDEGRWYEQYF. This rearrangement joins TRBV29-1 to TRBJ2-7, with D possibly matching TRBD2 (5 bases). V was clipped by 6 bases and J by 4 bases, with 19 bases between them. CDR3 length: 14 residues. The germline V gene has CDR1 SQVTM and CDR2 ANQGSEA.

The J gene is TRBJ1-1, the V gene TRBV27; D ambiguous. The CDR3 sequence is 15 residues long. The V gene's germline CDR1 is MNHEY and CDR2 SMNVEV (reference sequence). V lost 5 bases, J lost 1 base, and 14 bases lay in between. DNA of the CDR3: TGTGCCAGCAGTCCTCCCCCGGTAGGGAACACTGAAGCTTTCTTT. Amino acid sequence: CASSPPPVGNTEAFF.

This chain joins TRBV28 and TRBJ1-2, with D unresolved. CDR1 MDHEN and CDR2 SYDVKM come from the germline V gene. This CDR3 region has 11 residues. Between the trimmed V and J ends, which lost 6 bases and 8 bases, there was a span of 10 bases. Written as DNA, the CDR3 is TGTGCCAGCAGCCCCTCGGTCGGCTACACCTTC. It codes for CASSPSVGYTF.

This rearrangement joins TRBV6-1 to TRBJ2-5; 9 nucleotides agree with TRBD1. There are 15 residues in the CDR3. Germline values: CDR1 MNHNS, CDR2 SASEGT. The V segment lost 6 bases and the J segment 2 bases; nucleotides outside the gene matches: 7. This CDR3 reads CASRYRGRTQETQYF. The CDR3 region has the DNA TGTGCCAGCAGATACAGGGGGCGCACACAAGAGACCCAGTACTTC.

The genes are TRBV6-5 and TRBJ2-7; unclear D gene. Germline CDR1 reads MNHEY; CDR2 reads SVGAGI. The V end was cut by 8 bases, the J end by 0 bases, with 14 bases between. The CDR3 is made up of 14 amino acids. The CDR3 sequence: CASRAPQSSYEQYF. The CDR3, as DNA: TGTGCCAGCCGGGCGCCACAGAGCTCCTACGAGCAGTACTTC.

The rearrangement uses TRBV29-1 and TRBJ1-2; D not resolved. Per germline, CDR1 SQVTM and CDR2 ANQGSEA. The CDR3 is 13 amino acids. The V gene lost 4 bases and the J gene lost 5 bases, with 14 bases spanning the gap. This chain's CDR3 is CSVVDPRRYGYTF. The CDR3 nucleotides are TGCAGCGTTGTGGACCCGCGGCGGTATGGCTACACCTTC.

The chain carries TRBV25-1 and TRBJ1-3; D is perhaps TRBD1 (5 bases). Germline CDR1 is MGHDK and CDR2 is SYGVNS. CDR3 length: 12 amino acids. The CDR3 DNA sequence: TGTTCCTCGCAGGGTTACGGAAACACCATATATTTT. Translation: CSSQGYGNTIYF.

The CDR3 nucleotides are TGTGCCAGTAGACCCCTCCTCCGAACCCGACGGGGAAATGAAAAACTGTTTTTT. Amino acids: CASRPLLRTRRGNEKLFF. This chain links TRBV19 with TRBJ1-4; D unclear. The V end was cut by 6 bases, the J end by 5 bases, with 25 bases between. The length of the CDR3 is 18 residues. The germline V gene encodes CDR1 LNHDA and CDR2 SQIVND (reference sequence). The whole variable domain, remainder taken from reference TRBV19 and TRBJ1-4, is DGGITQSPKYLFRKEGQNVTLSCEQNLNHDAMYWYRQDPGQGLRLIYYSQIVNDFQKGDIAEGYSVSREKKESFPLTVTSAQKNPTAFYLCASRPLLRTRRGNEKLFFGSGTQLSVL.

V and J are TRBV5-8 and TRBJ1-2; 7 nucleotides match TRBD1. CDR1 and CDR2 (germline): SGHTS, YDEGEE. This CDR3 contains 14 residues. Unmatched junction bases numbered 9, after V lost 5 bases and J lost 5 bases. As DNA, the CDR3 is TGTGCCAGCAGGAGAACAGGGGCCGGATATGGCTACACCTTC. This translates into CASRRTGAGYGYTF.

V is TRBV30 and J is TRBJ1-1, with D possibly being TRBD1 (5 bases). Germline values: CDR1 GTSNPN, CDR2 SVGIG (reference sequence). The CDR3 consists of 15 residues. The germline V and J ends were trimmed by 0 bases and 6 bases, with 17 bases remaining between them. The CDR3 reads CAWSVQGRGGAEAFF. CDR3 nucleotide sequence: TGTGCCTGGAGTGTACAAGGTCGCGGGGGGGCTGAAGCTTTCTTT.